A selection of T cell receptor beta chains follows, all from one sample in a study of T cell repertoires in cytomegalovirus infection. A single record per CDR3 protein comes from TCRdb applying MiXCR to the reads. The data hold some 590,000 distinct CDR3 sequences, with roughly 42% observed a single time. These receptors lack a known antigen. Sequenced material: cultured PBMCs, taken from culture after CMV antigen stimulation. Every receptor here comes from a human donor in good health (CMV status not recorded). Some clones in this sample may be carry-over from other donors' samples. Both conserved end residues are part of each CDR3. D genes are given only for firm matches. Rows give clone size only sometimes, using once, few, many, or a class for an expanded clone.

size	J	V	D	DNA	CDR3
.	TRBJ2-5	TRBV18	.	TGTGCCAGCCTCTCGTATGCCCAAAAAGGGGAGACCCAGTACTTC	CASLSYAQKGETQYF
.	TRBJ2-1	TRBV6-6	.	TGTGCCAGCAGAGAAACGGGAGCCCCATACAATGAGCAGTTCTTC	CASRETGAPYNEQFF
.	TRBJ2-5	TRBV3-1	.	TGTGCCAGCAGCCAAACAGGAACACGCCAAGAGACCCAGTACTTC	CASSQTGTRQETQYF
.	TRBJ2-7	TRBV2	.	TGTGCCAGCAGTCCCAGGACTGCTAGTGAGCAGTACTTC	CASSPRTASEQYF
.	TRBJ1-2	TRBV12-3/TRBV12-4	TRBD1	TGTGCCAGCAACTACAGGGGAAGTAATGGCTACACCTTC	CASNYRGSNGYTF
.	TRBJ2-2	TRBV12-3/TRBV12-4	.	TGTGCCAGCAGCCCCGATCTGGGAGGGAACACCGGGGAGCTGTTTTTT	CASSPDLGGNTGELFF
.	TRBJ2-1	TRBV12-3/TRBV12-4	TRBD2	TGTGCCAGCAGTTCCTTGGCGGGAGGCAACCAAGAGACCCAGTTCTTC	CASSSLAGGNQETQFF
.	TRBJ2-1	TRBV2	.	TGTGCCAGCACCCCCGCGAGGAATGAGCAGTTCTTC	CASTPARNEQFF
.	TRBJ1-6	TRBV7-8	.	TGTGCCAGCAGCTTAGGCCGTGGGACTGCCAAACATAATTCACCCCTCCACTTT	CASSLGRGTAKHNSPLHF
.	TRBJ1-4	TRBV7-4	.	TGTGCCAGCAGCCCCGTCCAGGGAACGAATGAAAAACTGTTTTTT	CASSPVQGTNEKLFF
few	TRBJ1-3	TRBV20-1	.	TGCAGTGCTACTAATGGGAACAGAGTAGGAAACACCATATATTTT	CSATNGNRVGNTIYF
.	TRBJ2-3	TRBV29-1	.	TGCAGCGTTGTTCCTAGCGTCACAGATACGCAGTATTTT	CSVVPSVTDTQYF
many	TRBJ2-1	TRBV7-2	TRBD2	TGTGCCAGCAGCTTAGTGTTCGGCGGGAGAAACACTTACAATGAGCAGTTCTTC	CASSLVFGGRNTYNEQFF
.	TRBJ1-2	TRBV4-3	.	TGCGCCAGCAGCCAAGAGCCCCTCTATGGCTACACCTTC	CASSQEPLYGYTF
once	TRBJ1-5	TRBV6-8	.	TGTGCCACCGAAACCGGAGCTCAAAGGGATCAGCCCCAGCATTTT	CATETGAQRDQPQHF
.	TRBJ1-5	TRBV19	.	TGTGCCAGTAGTATAGAGAGGGGAAGACAGCCCCAGCATTTT	CASSIERGRQPQHF
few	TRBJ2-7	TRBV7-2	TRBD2	TGTGCCAGCAGCCCCTCGGGACTAGTAGGGTCCTACGAGCAGTACTTC	CASSPSGLVGSYEQYF
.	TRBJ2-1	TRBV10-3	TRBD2	TGTGCCATCAGGGCGACTAGCGGGGGAATCGATGAGCAGTTCTTC	CAIRATSGGIDEQFF
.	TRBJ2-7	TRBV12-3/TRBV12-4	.	TGTGCCAGCGGGCGTAGGCTCTATTCGGGTGGCTACGAGCAGTACTTC	CASGRRLYSGGYEQYF
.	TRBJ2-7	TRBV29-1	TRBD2	TGCAGCGTTAGACTAGCGGGACAAGAGTACTTC	CSVRLAGQEYF
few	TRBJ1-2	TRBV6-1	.	TGTGCCAGCAGTGAAGCAAGCGGGGGAAGATCGACCCGAAGCTATGGCTACACCTTC	CASSEASGGRSTRSYGYTF
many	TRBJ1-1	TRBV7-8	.	TGTGCCAGCAGTAGGGACCGGGGGAGAACTGAAGCTTTCTTT	CASSRDRGRTEAFF
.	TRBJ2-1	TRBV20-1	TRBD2	TGCAGTGCTATTTTAGCGGGAGCCTACAATGAGCAGTTCTTC	CSAILAGAYNEQFF
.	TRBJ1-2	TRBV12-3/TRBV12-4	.	TGTGCCAGCAGTTTAGCCCTCGGACAAGTCTATGGCTACACCTTC	CASSLALGQVYGYTF
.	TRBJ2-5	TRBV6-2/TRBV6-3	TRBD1	TGTGCCAGCAGTTACGGGGACAGGGGAAAAGAGACCCAGTACTTC	CASSYGDRGKETQYF
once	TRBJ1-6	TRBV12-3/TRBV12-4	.	TGTGCCAGCAGTTTTCCACAGGTGAATTCACCCCTCCACTTT	CASSFPQVNSPLHF
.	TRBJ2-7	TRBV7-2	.	TGTGCCAGCAGCTTGCTAACTGCACTAGCCTACGAGCAGTACTTC	CASSLLTALAYEQYF
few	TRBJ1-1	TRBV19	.	TGTGCCAGTAGTATAGGCCGGGACACTGAAGCTTTCTTT	CASSIGRDTEAFF
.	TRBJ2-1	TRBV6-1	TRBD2	TGTGCCAGCAGACCAGCGGGGCTTAATGAGCAGTTCTTC	CASRPAGLNEQFF
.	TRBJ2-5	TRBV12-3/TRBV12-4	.	TGTGCCAGCACCTTGAGGACAGGGGGAACTAGCGGGATCCAAGAGACCCAGTACTTC	CASTLRTGGTSGIQETQYF
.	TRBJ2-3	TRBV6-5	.	TGTGCCAGCAGTTACGGGGCCCAGCGAGCGGATACGCAGTATTTT	CASSYGAQRADTQYF
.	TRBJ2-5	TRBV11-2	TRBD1	TGTGCCAGCAGCTCGACCGGGACAGGGGTCCAAGAGACCCAGTACTTC	CASSSTGTGVQETQYF
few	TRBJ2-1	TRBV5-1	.	TGCGCCAGCAGCTTCCGGACTTTCAATGAGCAGTTCTTC	CASSFRTFNEQFF
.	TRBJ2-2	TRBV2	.	TGTGCCAGCAGTGAAGAGAAGGGCGGGGAAGGGGAGCTGTTTTTT	CASSEEKGGEGELFF
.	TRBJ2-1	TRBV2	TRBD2	TGTGCCAGCAGTGGGACTAGAGGATTCTACAATGAGCAGTTCTTC	CASSGTRGFYNEQFF
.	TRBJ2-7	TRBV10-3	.	TGTGCCATCAGTTACCTGGGGGAGGACCAACCCTCCTACGAGCAGTACTTC	CAISYLGEDQPSYEQYF
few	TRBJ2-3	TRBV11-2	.	TGTGCCAGCAGCTATAGGAGGGGGCCTAGCACAGATACGCAGTATTTT	CASSYRRGPSTDTQYF
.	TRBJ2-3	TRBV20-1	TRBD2	TGCAGTGCGACCCCTAGCGGGGAGGTAACAGATACGCAGTATTTT	CSATPSGEVTDTQYF
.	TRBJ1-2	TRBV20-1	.	TGCAGTGCTAGAGGAGGCGGGATTGTCTATGGCTACACCTTC	CSARGGGIVYGYTF
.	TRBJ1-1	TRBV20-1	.	TGCAGTGCCGCCCGGCGGACTGGCATGAACACTGAAGCTTTCTTT	CSAARRTGMNTEAFF
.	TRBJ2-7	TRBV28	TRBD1	TGTGCCAGCAGTTGGGACAGAGATCTCCGCGCCAATACCTACGAGCAGTACTTC	CASSWDRDLRANTYEQYF
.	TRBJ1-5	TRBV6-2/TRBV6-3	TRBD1	TGTGCCGGGGACAGGGACCGGCAGGGGAGTCAGCCCCAGCATTTT	CAGDRDRQGSQPQHF
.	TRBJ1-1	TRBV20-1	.	TGCAGTGCTAGAGCCCTCGGATTGAACACTGAAGCTTTCTTT	CSARALGLNTEAFF
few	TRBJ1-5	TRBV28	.	TGTGCCAGCAGCCCTGTGTCCGGTCAGCCCCAGCATTTT	CASSPVSGQPQHF
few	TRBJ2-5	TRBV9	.	TGTGCCAGCAGCGTAGACAGCAACCCAGAGACCCAGTACTTC	CASSVDSNPETQYF
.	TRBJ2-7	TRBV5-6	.	TGTGCCAGCAGCTCGGGACCCCAGAACCACGAGCAGTACTTC	CASSSGPQNHEQYF
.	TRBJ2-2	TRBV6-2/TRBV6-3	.	TGTGCCAGCAGTTACCCCCGGGGAAACACCGGGGAGCTGTTTTTT	CASSYPRGNTGELFF
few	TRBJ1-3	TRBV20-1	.	TGCAGTGCTATCAGGGCCTCTGGAAACACCATATATTTT	CSAIRASGNTIYF
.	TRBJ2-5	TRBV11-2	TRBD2	TGTGCCAGCCGTCAACCCTCGGGGGGGAAGACCCAGTACTTC	CASRQPSGGKTQYF
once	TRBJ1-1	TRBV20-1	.	TGCAGTGCTAGATTGGCGGATAACACTGAAGCTTTCTTT	CSARLADNTEAFF